The T cell receptor beta chain under discussion was sequenced for a study of cytomegalovirus exposure and HLA in healthy donors. The PCR used 60 Vbeta and 13 Jbeta primers. Produced via immunoSEQ multiplex PCR; TCRdb's table is partial and in-frame only. The data show 100,000 or so clones, roughly three quarters seen once. This TCR was recovered from a male donor in good health and CMV-seronegative. Material: PBMCs.

This CDR3 reads CASSSGGTGREQYF. Written as DNA, the CDR3 is TGTGCCAGCAGCTCAGGTGGGACAGGGCGAGAGCAGTACTTC. The chain has TRBV7-2 and TRBJ2-7; the match to TRBD1 covers 9 bases. V gave up 4 bases and J gave up 7 bases; unmatched junction bases: 8. Germline V gene lookup returns CDR1 SGHTA and CDR2 FQGNSA. This CDR3 is 14 amino acids long.